This T cell receptor (beta chain) was sequenced in a study of T-cell memory formation after mild COVID-19. A remark on this clonotype: Its target is unknown.

J was trimmed by 8 bases and V by 5 bases; bases with no gene match: 9. Germline V CDR1 and CDR2: SGHTA, FQGTGA. This CDR3 region has 15 residues. TCRdb called the 5' RACE reads again in MiXCR, with one record for every CDR3 protein. The profile shows about 430,000 distinct CDR3 sequences, 20% to 25% of them singletons. General study results and limits: Day 15 to 85 contracting clones showed balanced CD4/CD8; day 15 to 37 expanders favored CD4+.

Sequencing was performed on PBMCs or a T cell subset sorted from them (not recorded which). The chain employs TRBV7-3 and TRBJ1-4, with 9 positions matching TRBD1. The origin of this receptor is an adult woman who had mild COVID-19 (a few samples of this study predate the infection). Cell type and time point are not known. As DNA, the CDR3 is TGTGCCAGCAGCCGATCGGGACAGGGAAACGAAAAACTGTTTTTT. This encodes CASSRSGQGNEKLFF.